This TCR beta chain was identified in a study of control samples from healthy donors and cancer patients. The repertoire was sequenced with immunoSEQ multiplex PCR; TCRdb's copy has only in-frame clones and lacks some. The sample carries some 110,000 clones, roughly 85% recorded once. Germline CDR1 and CDR2: SGHAT and FQNNGV. This CDR3 region has 13 residues. V lost 1 base and J lost 5, with 8 bases in between. The genes are TRBV11-2 and TRBJ2-5; no firm D call. The receptor was derived from a woman between 50 and 59 years old in good health. The sequenced sample was blood. The chain's CDR3 is CASSLVGRETQYF. The CDR3 nucleotides are TGTGCCAGCAGCTTAGTGGGCAGGGAGACCCAGTACTTC.